What follows describes a single T cell receptor (beta chain). Its antigen remains unidentified. Profiled with immunoSEQ multiplex PCR; TCRdb holds only in-frame clones, not every one. This table has about 78,000 clones, almost 85% appearing once. Germline V gene data show CDR1 as SGHKS and CDR2 as YYEKEE (reference sequence). CDR3 size: 18 residues. V lost 4 bases to trimming and J lost 4 bases; unmatched junction nucleotides: 12. This sample was taken from a study of T cells in localized non-small cell lung cancer. Overall study findings and caveats: As only one tumor region underwent sequencing, heterogeneity remains possible.

This specimen was peripheral blood, taken before any cancer treatment. The clonotype originates from a man aged 40-75 years with stage I lung adenocarcinoma. The rearrangement uses TRBV5-5 and TRBJ2-1; 12 bases fit TRBD2. The CDR3 bases are TGTGCCAGCAGCCGCCGGACTAGCGGGACGAGCTTTTACAATGAGCAGTTCTTC. This codes for CASSRRTSGTSFYNEQFF.